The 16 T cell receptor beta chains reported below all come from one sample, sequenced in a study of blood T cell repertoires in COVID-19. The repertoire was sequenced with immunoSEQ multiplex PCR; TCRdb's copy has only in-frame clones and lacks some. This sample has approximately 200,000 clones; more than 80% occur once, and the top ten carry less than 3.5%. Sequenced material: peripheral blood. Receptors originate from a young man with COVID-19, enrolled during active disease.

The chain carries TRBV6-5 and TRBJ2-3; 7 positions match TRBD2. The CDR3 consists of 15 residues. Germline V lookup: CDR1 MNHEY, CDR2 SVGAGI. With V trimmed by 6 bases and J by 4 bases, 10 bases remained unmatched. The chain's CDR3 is CASRTSSSPADTQYF. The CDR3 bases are TGTGCCAGCAGGACTAGCTCCTCCCCCGCAGATACGCAGTATTTT.

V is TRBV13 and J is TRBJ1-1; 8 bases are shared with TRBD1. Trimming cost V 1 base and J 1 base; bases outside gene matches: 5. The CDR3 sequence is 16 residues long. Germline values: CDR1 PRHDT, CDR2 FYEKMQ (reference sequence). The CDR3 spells CASSLEDREANTEAFF. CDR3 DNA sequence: TGTGCCAGCAGCTTAGAGGACAGGGAGGCGAACACTGAAGCTTTCTTT.

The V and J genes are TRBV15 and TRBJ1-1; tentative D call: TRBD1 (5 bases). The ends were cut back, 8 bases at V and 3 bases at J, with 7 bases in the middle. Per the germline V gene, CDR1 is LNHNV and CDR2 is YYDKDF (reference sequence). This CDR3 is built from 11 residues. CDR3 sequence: CATGGYTEAFF. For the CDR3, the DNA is TGTGCCACCGGGGGGTACACTGAAGCTTTCTTT. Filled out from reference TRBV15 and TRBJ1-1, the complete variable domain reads DAMVIQNPRYQVTQFGKPVTLSCSQTLNHNVMYWYQQKSSQAPKLLFHYYDKDFNNEADTPDNFQSRRPNTSFCFLDIRSPGLGDTAMYLCATGGYTEAFFGQGTRLTVV.

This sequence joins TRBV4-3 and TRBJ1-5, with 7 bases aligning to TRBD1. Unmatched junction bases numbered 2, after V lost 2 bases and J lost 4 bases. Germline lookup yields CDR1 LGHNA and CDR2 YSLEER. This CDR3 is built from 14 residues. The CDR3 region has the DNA TGCGCCAGCAGCCAAAACAGGGGAAATCAGCCCCAGCATTTT. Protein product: CASSQNRGNQPQHF.

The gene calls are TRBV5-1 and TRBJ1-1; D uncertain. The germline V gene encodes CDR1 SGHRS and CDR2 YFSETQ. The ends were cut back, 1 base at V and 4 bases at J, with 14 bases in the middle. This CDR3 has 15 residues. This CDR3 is CASSLSGETATEAFF. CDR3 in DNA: TGCGCCAGCAGCTTGTCCGGGGAAACGGCCACTGAAGCTTTCTTT.

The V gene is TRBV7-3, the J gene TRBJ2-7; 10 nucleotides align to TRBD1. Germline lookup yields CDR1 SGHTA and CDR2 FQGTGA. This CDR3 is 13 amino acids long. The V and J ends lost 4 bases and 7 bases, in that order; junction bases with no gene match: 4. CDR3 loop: CASSSRDRGEQYF. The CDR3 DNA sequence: TGTGCCAGCAGCTCCCGGGACAGGGGAGAGCAGTACTTC. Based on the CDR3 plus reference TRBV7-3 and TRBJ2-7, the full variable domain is GAGVSQTPSNKVTEKGKYVELRCDPISGHTALYWYRQSLGQGPEFLIYFQGTGAADDSGLPNDRFFAVRPEGSVSTLKIQRTERGDSAVYLCASSSRDRGEQYFGPGTRLTVT.

For the CDR3, the DNA is TGCGCCAGCAGCTTGGCAGGGGCGATGAACACTGAAGCTTTCTTT. Protein product: CASSLAGAMNTEAFF. The genes are TRBV5-1 and TRBJ1-1, with D possibly being TRBD1 (6 bases). The CDR3 consists of 15 residues. Germline V gives CDR1 SGHRS, CDR2 YFSETQ. V was trimmed by 0 bases and J by 0 bases, leaving 9 bases between them.

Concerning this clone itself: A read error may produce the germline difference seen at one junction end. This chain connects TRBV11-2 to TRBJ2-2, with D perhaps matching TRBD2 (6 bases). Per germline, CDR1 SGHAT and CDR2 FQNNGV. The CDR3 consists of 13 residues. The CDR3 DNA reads TGTGCCAGCAGTTTAGGGGAGGCCGGGGAGCTGTTTTTT. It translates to CASSLGEAGELFF.

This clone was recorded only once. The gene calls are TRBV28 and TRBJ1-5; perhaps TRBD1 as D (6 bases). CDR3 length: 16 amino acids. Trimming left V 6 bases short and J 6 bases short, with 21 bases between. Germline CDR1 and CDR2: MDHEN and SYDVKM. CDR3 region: CASSPALQGGIQPQHF. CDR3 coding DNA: TGTGCCAGCAGCCCAGCTCTACAGGGAGGGATTCAGCCCCAGCATTTT.

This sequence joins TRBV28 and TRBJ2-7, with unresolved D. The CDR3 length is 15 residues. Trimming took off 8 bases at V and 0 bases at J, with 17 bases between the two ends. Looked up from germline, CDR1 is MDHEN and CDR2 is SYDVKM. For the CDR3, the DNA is TGTGCCAGCCCCCCCTCGCATGGCAGCTCCTACGAGCAGTACTTC. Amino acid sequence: CASPPSHGSSYEQYF.

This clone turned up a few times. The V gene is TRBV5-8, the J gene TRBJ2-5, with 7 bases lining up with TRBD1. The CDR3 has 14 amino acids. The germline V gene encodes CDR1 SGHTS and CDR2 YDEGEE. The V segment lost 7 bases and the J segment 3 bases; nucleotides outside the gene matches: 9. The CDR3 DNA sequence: TGTGCCAGCCAGATGACAGGGAACAAAGAGACCCAGTACTTC. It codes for CASQMTGNKETQYF.

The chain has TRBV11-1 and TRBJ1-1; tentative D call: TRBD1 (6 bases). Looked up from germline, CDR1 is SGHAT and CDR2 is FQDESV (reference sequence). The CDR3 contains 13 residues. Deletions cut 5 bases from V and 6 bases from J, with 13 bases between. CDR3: CASSTPGVPEAFF. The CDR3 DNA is TGTGCCAGCAGCACACCAGGGGTCCCTGAAGCTTTCTTT. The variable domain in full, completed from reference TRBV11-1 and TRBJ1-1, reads EAEVAQSPRYKITEKSQAVAFWCDPISGHATLYWYRQILGQGPELLVQFQDESVVDDSQLPKDRFSAERLKGVDSTLKIQPAELGDSAMYLCASSTPGVPEAFFGQGTRLTVV.

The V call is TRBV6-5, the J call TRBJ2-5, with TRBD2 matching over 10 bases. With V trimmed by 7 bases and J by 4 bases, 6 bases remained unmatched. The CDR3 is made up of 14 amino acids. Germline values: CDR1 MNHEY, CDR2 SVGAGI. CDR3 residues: CASTQRGGRETQYF. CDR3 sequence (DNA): TGTGCCAGCACACAGCGGGGGGGCCGAGAGACCCAGTACTTC.

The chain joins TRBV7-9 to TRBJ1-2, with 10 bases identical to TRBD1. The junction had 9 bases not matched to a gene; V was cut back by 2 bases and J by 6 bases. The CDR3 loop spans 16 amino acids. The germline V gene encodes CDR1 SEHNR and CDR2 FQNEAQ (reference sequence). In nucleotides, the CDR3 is TGTGCCAGCAGCTTAACGTTTGAGGGACAGGGGAATGGCTACACCTTC. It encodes CASSLTFEGQGNGYTF.

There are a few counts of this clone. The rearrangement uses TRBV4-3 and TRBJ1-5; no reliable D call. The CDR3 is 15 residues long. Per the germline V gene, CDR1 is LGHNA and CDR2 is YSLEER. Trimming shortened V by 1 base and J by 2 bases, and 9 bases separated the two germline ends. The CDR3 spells CASSQAAVGNQPQHF. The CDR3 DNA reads TGCGCCAGCAGCCAAGCCGCGGTTGGCAATCAGCCCCAGCATTTT.

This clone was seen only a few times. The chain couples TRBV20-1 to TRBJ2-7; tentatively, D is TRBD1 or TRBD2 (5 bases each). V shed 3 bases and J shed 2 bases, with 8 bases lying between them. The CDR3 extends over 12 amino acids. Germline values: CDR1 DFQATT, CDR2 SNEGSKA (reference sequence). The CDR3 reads CSASEGPYEQYF. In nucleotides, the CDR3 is TGCAGTGCTAGTGAGGGGCCCTACGAGCAGTACTTC.